Below are 14 T cell receptor beta chains sequenced from a single sample in a study of shared clonotypes between healthy human individuals. Profiled with immunoSEQ multiplex PCR; TCRdb holds only in-frame clones, not every one. The top ten hold approximately 0.56% of the sample, which has about 1 million clones, 70% to 80% seen once. Sample: memory CD4+ T cells from PBMCs. Subset here: CD45RA-negative fraction. Every receptor here comes from a man between 18 and 35 years old in good health. Some clones in this sample may be carry-over from other donors' samples.

The chain carries TRBV28 and TRBJ1-5; a possible D gene is TRBD1 (5 bases). The CDR3 sequence is 14 residues long. CDR1 is MDHEN, CDR2 SYDVKM, per germline. Trimming removed 10 bases at V and 2 bases at J, with 15 bases between. The CDR3 sequence: CATSKGWRNQPQHF. The DNA for the CDR3 is TGTGCCACCTCTAAGGGGTGGCGCAATCAGCCCCAGCATTTT.

Notes on this clone: The conserved phenylalanine or tryptophan normally closing the CDR3 is absent here, so this likely arose from a read error. Because the CDR3's place on the DNA is in doubt, the DNA is left out and the CDR3 is given as listed by TCRdb. V and J are TRBV20-1 and TRBJ1-1. Looked up from germline, CDR1 is DFQATT and CDR2 is SNEGSKA (reference sequence). A total of 11 residues make up the CDR3, ends included. The CDR3 loop reads CSALVPGLSPI.

This CDR3 reads CASSQSGRAYEQYF. CDR3 DNA sequence: TGTGCCAGCAGCCAAAGCGGGAGGGCTTACGAGCAGTACTTC. V usage is TRBV9 and J usage is TRBJ2-7, with 10 nucleotides matching TRBD2. The CDR3 extends over 14 amino acids. V gave up 4 bases and J gave up 4 bases; unmatched junction bases: 5. The germline gives CDR1 SGDLS, CDR2 YYNGEE. Drawing the rest from reference TRBV9 and TRBJ2-7, the complete variable domain is DSGVTQTPKHLITATGQRVTLRCSPRSGDLSVYWYQQSLDQGLQFLIQYYNGEERAKGNILERFSAQQFPDLHSELNLSSLELGDSALYFCASSQSGRAYEQYFGPGTRLTVT.

For the CDR3, the DNA is TGTGCCAGCAGTTATAGGGAGACTGTCTATGGCTACACCTTC. Amino acids: CASSYRETVYGYTF. The V call is TRBV6-6, the J call TRBJ1-2, with unresolved D. Trimming shortened V by 3 bases and J by 4 bases, and 12 bases separated the two germline ends. The germline CDR1 and CDR2 sequences are MNHNY and SVGAGI (reference sequence). The CDR3 loop spans 14 amino acids.

The J gene is TRBJ1-4, the V gene TRBV28; D not resolved. The CDR3 sequence is 14 residues long. The V gene's germline CDR1 is MDHEN and CDR2 SYDVKM. V dropped 3 bases and J dropped 4 bases, with 9 bases sitting between them. CDR3 bases: TGTGCCAGCAGTTTGTTTACAGTTAATGAAAAACTGTTTTTT. This encodes CASSLFTVNEKLFF.

The table lists this clone with a few counts. The genes are TRBV4-1 and TRBJ2-7, with D maybe TRBD2 (6 bases). Germline V gene data show CDR1 as MGHRA and CDR2 as YSYEKL. The CDR3 sequence is 14 residues long. Trimming removed 3 bases from V and 5 bases from J, with 14 bases in between. The CDR3 sequence is CASSQFGPGDEQYF. For the CDR3, the DNA is TGCGCCAGCAGCCAGTTTGGCCCGGGGGACGAGCAGTACTTC.

This clone appeared once. The chain is built from TRBV7-8 and TRBJ2-3; possible D gene TRBD1, 5 bases. Germline-derived CDR1 and CDR2 are SGHVS and FQNEAQ. The CDR3 extends over 15 amino acids. Trimming cost V 3 bases and J 5 bases, with 15 bases left between them. CDR3: CASSFKRLTGDTQYF. For the CDR3, the DNA is TGTGCCAGCAGCTTTAAGCGCCTCACAGGAGATACGCAGTATTTT.

This sequence joins TRBV5-4 and TRBJ2-1, with TRBD1 matching 8 bases. In germline, CDR1 is SGHNT, CDR2 YYREEE (reference sequence). The CDR3 sequence is 16 residues long. Trimming at V came to 4 bases and at J to 7 bases, leaving 13 bases not matched to a gene. The CDR3 DNA is TGTGCCAGCAGCACCAAACTAACAGGGGGAAGGAATGAGCAGTTCTTC. This translates into CASSTKLTGGRNEQFF.

The DNA for the CDR3 is TGTGCCAGCAGCTTAAGGACTAGCGGGCTTAATGAGCAGTTCTTC. Amino acids: CASSLRTSGLNEQFF. The chain links TRBV7-2 to TRBJ2-1, with 11 positions matching TRBD2. This CDR3 spans 15 amino acids. With V trimmed by 2 bases and J by 7 bases, 4 bases remained unmatched. Germline CDR1 SGHTA, CDR2 FQGNSA.

The chain recombines TRBV12-5 with TRBJ2-3; unclear D gene. This CDR3 has 12 amino acids. Germline V gene sequence: CDR1 LGHNT, CDR2 FRNRAP. Between the trimmed V and J ends, which lost 5 bases and 2 bases, there was a span of 5 bases. The CDR3 loop reads CASGQNTDTQYF. In DNA form, the CDR3 reads TGTGCTAGTGGTCAGAACACAGATACGCAGTATTTT.

The chain has TRBV13 and TRBJ2-5; D call uncertain. V lost 3 bases and J lost 5, with 10 bases in between. The CDR3 is 13 amino acids. Germline V gives CDR1 PRHDT, CDR2 FYEKMQ (reference sequence). The CDR3 sequence: CASSLVSRETQYF. In nucleotides, the CDR3 is TGTGCCAGCAGCTTGGTTAGCAGGGAGACCCAGTACTTC.

The V call is TRBV11-3, the J call TRBJ2-2; 11 bases map to TRBD2. Germline CDR1 and CDR2: SGHNT and YENEEA. The junction had 4 bases not matched to a gene; V was cut back by 5 bases and J by 5 bases. The CDR3 runs 15 residues. The CDR3 protein is CASSPGLADTGELFF. CDR3 nucleotides: TGTGCCAGCAGCCCGGGACTAGCGGATACCGGGGAGCTGTTTTTT.

V gene TRBV18 combines with J gene TRBJ1-1; D uncertain. The CDR3 runs to 16 residues. Trimming stripped 2 bases from V and 1 base from J, with 14 bases between. Per germline, CDR1 KGHSH and CDR2 LQKENI. The CDR3 protein is CASSPNMAGRNTEAFF. CDR3 nucleotides: TGTGCCAGCTCACCAAATATGGCGGGAAGGAACACTGAAGCTTTCTTT.

The chain employs TRBV5-4 and TRBJ1-3, with D maybe TRBD1 (5 bases). CDR3 size: 16 residues. V was trimmed by 1 base and J by 0 bases, leaving 11 bases between them. Germline lookup yields CDR1 SGHNT and CDR2 YYREEE (reference sequence). CDR3 region: CASSLWGRSSGNTIYF. The CDR3 DNA reads as TGTGCCAGCAGCTTGTGGGGCAGGAGCTCTGGAAACACCATATATTTT.